This entry is about one TCR beta chain. This specimen comes from a study of blood T cell repertoires in COVID-19. Across the whole study: COVID-19 samples from acute and convalescent phases originated in the United States, Italy and Spain. T cells, B-cell-depleted T cells, or PBMCs supplied cDNA or gDNA.

Followed over time, Seattle patients had been enrolled while infection was active. As processed by the authors: Using reference gene primer amplification, nucleated cell counts were estimated. The method was immunoSEQ multiplex PCR; TCRdb's version includes in-frame clones alone and lacks a portion of them. D and trimming come from the DNA, and the V and J calls and clone size come from that table. The table includes 90,000 to 100,000 clones, under 90% detected once. Germline CDR1 is KGHSH and CDR2 is LQKENI. The CDR3 runs 16 residues. Trimming removed 3 bases from V and 2 bases from J; junction bases left unmatched: 7.

This rearrangement joins TRBV18 to TRBJ1-5; TRBD1 matches at 7 bases. The sample was peripheral blood. This TCR derives from a man aged 55 to 70 with COVID-19, enrolled during active disease. This chain's CDR3 is CASSPGGRGGNQPQHF. CDR3 bases: TGTGCCAGCTCACCCGGCGGCAGGGGGGGCAATCAGCCCCAGCATTTT.